The clone carrying this TCR beta chain has a single count. Its antigen is not identified. This sample was included in a study of Ad26.COV2.S vaccination and SARS-CoV-2 variants. Overall study findings and caveats: It was reported that spike-specific CD8+ and CD4+ T cell responses were substantially broad after vaccination. The analyses of TCR breadth and depth may have understated the size of total T cell responses.

Specified treatment: 19 received Ad26.COV2.S at low or high dose, single or two shots; 5 received placebo; per-sample allocation not given. The investigators took samples on day 63 after the first vaccine or placebo injection. Sequenced by immunoSEQ multiplex PCR; TCRdb stores in-frame clones only, minus some. The sample gives some 410,000 clones, roughly 90% of which show up once; 1.5% to 2% is in the top ten. The germline V gene has CDR1 LNHNV and CDR2 YYDKDF (reference sequence). The CDR3 is made up of 14 amino acids. The V end lost 2 bases, the J end lost 13 bases, and 17 bases lay between the germline ends.

The chain has TRBV15 and TRBJ1-4; D possibly corresponds to TRBD1 (6 bases). Sequenced here: peripheral blood, sampled in a trial of Ad26.COV2.S vaccine versus placebo. This clonotype was obtained from a person aged 18-65 years who received the Ad26.COV2.S COVID-19 vaccine or a placebo. This chain's CDR3 is CATSRKGGQSSLFF. The CDR3 bases are TGTGCCACCAGCAGAAAAGGGGGGCAATCATCACTGTTTTTT.